A single T cell receptor (beta chain) is shown here with its context. Its antigen remains unknown. The data were obtained in a study of identifying expanded T cells in peripheral blood. Notes on the study in general: Across healthy donors, higher total template counts meant significantly greater roughly two-week count variance.

TCRdb's table, derived via immunoSEQ multiplex PCR, lists solely in-frame clones and lacks some. The table records 95,000 to 150,000 clones, approximately 88% of them present only once. V shed 3 bases, J shed 9 bases, and the junction held 6 bases outside the gene matches. The CDR3 contains 15 residues. Per germline, CDR1 MRHNA and CDR2 SNTAGT. V and J are TRBV6-4 and TRBJ2-1; 12 positions match TRBD2. This clonotype was sampled from a person aged 18-70 years in good health. The sample was blood. DNA for the CDR3: TGTGCCAGCAGTGAGGCTAGCGGGGGGGCAGTTGAGCAGTTCTTC. As protein: CASSEASGGAVEQFF.